A single sample gave rise to the 31 T cell receptor beta chains below, sequenced in a study of blood T cell repertoires in COVID-19. The assay was immunoSEQ multiplex PCR, and TCRdb's table has in-frame clones only and misses some. The sample consists of 150,000 to 200,000 clones, 83% of them appearing once. The sample taken for sequencing was peripheral blood. The receptors here all came from a woman aged 80 or over with acute or convalescent COVID-19.

This clone has just one count. This chain links TRBV28 with TRBJ1-1, with a tentative D call TRBD1 (6 bases). Between the trimmed V and J ends, which lost 2 bases and 5 bases, there was a span of 15 bases. CDR1 MDHEN and CDR2 SYDVKM come from the germline V gene. The CDR3 loop spans 15 amino acids. This chain's CDR3 is CASSLRAGVGTEAFF. CDR3 DNA sequence: TGTGCCAGCAGTTTACGCGCAGGGGTAGGAACTGAAGCTTTCTTT.

This clone has a handful of counts. The gene calls are TRBV15 and TRBJ1-4, with D possibly TRBD1 on 5 matching bases. This CDR3 comprises 15 residues. Trimming cost V 0 bases and J 4 bases, with 9 bases left between them. CDR1 and CDR2 (germline): LNHNV, YYDKDF (reference sequence). The CDR3 loop reads CATSRELQVNEKLFF. CDR3 nucleotide sequence: TGTGCCACCAGCAGAGAGTTACAGGTTAATGAAAAACTGTTTTTT.

The chain couples TRBV7-8 to TRBJ1-6; weak D call: TRBD1 (5 bases). The germline V and J ends were trimmed by 0 bases and 10 bases, with 7 bases remaining between them. The CDR3 is made up of 13 amino acids. Germline assignment: CDR1 SGHVS and CDR2 FQNEAQ. The CDR3 nucleotides are TGTGCCAGCAGCTTAGCACAGGACTCACCCCTCCACTTT. Translated: CASSLAQDSPLHF.

CDR3: CASSLELAGGSEQFF. CDR3 nucleotide sequence: TGCGCCAGCAGCTTGGAACTAGCGGGGGGTAGTGAGCAGTTCTTC. The chain is built from TRBV5-1 and TRBJ2-1; TRBD2 agrees at 12 bases. With 0 bases clipped from V and 9 bases from J, the junction kept 4 bases outside the gene matches. CDR1 and CDR2 (germline): SGHRS, YFSETQ. The CDR3 spans 15 residues.

This sequence joins TRBV12-3 or TRBV12-4 and TRBJ1-5; D remains ambiguous. The CDR3 contains 13 residues. Trimming cost V 4 bases and J 4 bases, with 8 bases left between them. This CDR3 is CASSSTVNQPQHF. The DNA of the CDR3 is TGTGCCAGCAGTTCTACAGTAAATCAGCCCCAGCATTTT.

The chain recombines TRBV15 with TRBJ1-5; no clear D. V was clipped by 8 bases and J by 4 bases, with 12 bases between them. Germline CDR1 is LNHNV and CDR2 is YYDKDF (reference sequence). The CDR3 has 13 residues. The CDR3 is CATAYDTNQPQHF. CDR3 nucleotide sequence: TGTGCCACCGCCTACGACACAAATCAGCCCCAGCATTTT.

The rearrangement links TRBV9 to TRBJ2-1; 10 bases are a match to TRBD2. Per the germline V gene, CDR1 is SGDLS and CDR2 is YYNGEE. This CDR3 is 16 amino acids long. The V and J ends lost 0 bases and 4 bases, in that order; junction bases with no gene match: 4. CDR3 residues: CASSVATSGVYNEQFF. CDR3 bases: TGTGCCAGCAGCGTAGCTACTAGCGGGGTTTACAATGAGCAGTTCTTC.

The chain combines TRBV7-9 with TRBJ2-5, with no clear D. There are 12 residues in the CDR3. CDR1 SEHNR and CDR2 FQNEAQ come from the germline V gene (reference sequence). Trimming removed 1 base from V and 5 bases from J, with 5 bases in between. The DNA of the CDR3 is TGTGCCAGCAGCTTAGACGGGGAGACCCAGTACTTC. The encoded protein is CASSLDGETQYF.

The rearrangement links TRBV19 to TRBJ2-7, with a possible D match to TRBD1 (7 bases). The CDR3 has 15 amino acids. CDR1 is LNHDA and CDR2 is SQIVND in the germline V gene (reference sequence). Trimming pared 7 bases from V and 2 bases from J, leaving 18 bases between. CDR3 loop: CASTRQGGSAYEQYF. CDR3 sequence (DNA): TGTGCCAGTACCCGACAGGGAGGTTCGGCCTACGAGCAGTACTTC.

CDR3 amino acids: CASSPFGGGTDTQYF. The CDR3 coding sequence is TGTGCCAGCAGCCCCTTTGGCGGAGGAACAGATACGCAGTATTTT. The chain employs TRBV7-2 and TRBJ2-3, with D possibly being TRBD2 (5 bases). V lost 5 bases and J lost 3, with 15 bases in between. The CDR3 length is 15 residues. CDR1 is SGHTA, CDR2 FQGNSA, per germline.

This rearrangement joins TRBV18 to TRBJ1-1, with TRBD1 as a possible D gene (5 bases). V was pared by 3 bases and J by 4 bases, with 12 bases between. Germline assignment: CDR1 KGHSH and CDR2 LQKENI. This CDR3 has 14 amino acids. DNA for the CDR3: TGTGCCAGCTCACCGGAGGGGACGGGCACTGAAGCTTTCTTT. This encodes CASSPEGTGTEAFF.

The V call is TRBV30, the J call TRBJ2-2; 12 bases agree with TRBD2. This CDR3 spans 19 amino acids. The germline V gene has CDR1 GTSNPN and CDR2 SVGIG (reference sequence). V lost 0 bases and J lost 4; bases outside the gene matches: 12. CDR3 amino acids: CAWSVNFLAGGPTTGELFF. The CDR3 nucleotides are TGTGCCTGGAGTGTAAATTTTCTAGCGGGGGGGCCAACCACCGGGGAGCTGTTTTTT.

The chain uses TRBV6-1 and TRBJ1-5, with D tentatively TRBD1 (5 bases). The CDR3 runs to 16 residues. The V end was cut by 0 bases, the J end by 5 bases, with 14 bases between. The germline V gene has CDR1 MNHNS and CDR2 SASEGT. The DNA of the CDR3 is TGTGCCAGCAGTGAAGCGCTTCAGTGGGGCCATCAGCCCCAGCATTTT. It is translated as CASSEALQWGHQPQHF.

This rearrangement joins TRBV7-8 to TRBJ2-3; tentative D call: TRBD1 (6 bases). V was cut by 7 bases and J by 0 bases, with 17 bases left in between. This CDR3 has 16 amino acids. Germline V gene data show CDR1 as SGHVS and CDR2 as FQNEAQ. The CDR3 protein is CASTLTGTRSTDTQYF. CDR3 nucleotide sequence: TGTGCCAGCACCCTGACCGGGACACGTAGCACAGATACGCAGTATTTT.

V gene TRBV30 combines with J gene TRBJ1-1; D unclear. CDR1 GTSNPN and CDR2 SVGIG come from the germline V gene (reference sequence). Between the trimmed V and J ends, which lost 1 base and 0 bases, there was a span of 6 bases. CDR3 length: 13 residues. Here the CDR3 reads CAWSAQVNTEAFF. CDR3 nucleotide sequence: TGTGCCTGGAGTGCACAAGTGAACACTGAAGCTTTCTTT.

The table lists this clone with a count of one. Here the CDR3 DNA reads TGTGCCAGCAGGTATACTAGCGGGACACCAGAGACCCAGTACTTC. This codes for CASRYTSGTPETQYF. This sequence joins TRBV7-2 and TRBJ2-5, with 10 bases identical to TRBD2. J gave up 4 bases and V 6 bases, and 8 bases lay outside the gene matches. This CDR3 is built from 15 residues. Per germline, CDR1 SGHTA and CDR2 FQGNSA. Supplemented by reference TRBV7-2 and TRBJ2-5, the full variable domain reads GAGVSQSPSNKVTEKGKDVELRCDPISGHTALYWYRQSLGQGLEFLIYFQGNSAPDKSGLPSDRFSAERTGGSVSTLTIQRTQQEDSAVYLCASRYTSGTPETQYFGPGTRLLVL.

The chain links TRBV9 to TRBJ2-1; TRBD2 matches at 11 bases. After removal of 4 bases from V and 8 bases from J, the junction contained 8 bases not matched to a gene. The CDR3 totals 15 residues. Germline V gene data show CDR1 as SGDLS and CDR2 as YYNGEE. This CDR3 is CASSNGTSGFHEQFF. CDR3 coding DNA: TGTGCCAGCAGCAACGGGACTAGCGGTTTCCATGAGCAGTTCTTC. Full variable domain (remainder filled in from reference TRBV9 and TRBJ2-1): DSGVTQTPKHLITATGQRVTLRCSPRSGDLSVYWYQQSLDQGLQFLIQYYNGEERAKGNILERFSAQQFPDLHSELNLSSLELGDSALYFCASSNGTSGFHEQFFGPGTRLTVL.

This clone was observed a single time. This chain joins TRBV2 and TRBJ1-2; TRBD1 matches 8 bases. Germline CDR1 is SNHLY and CDR2 is FYNNEI. The CDR3 contains 14 residues. V was pared by 5 bases and J by 4 bases, with 6 bases of the junction left unmatched. This chain's CDR3 is CASSNDRGRYGYTF. The CDR3, as DNA: TGTGCCAGCAGTAACGACAGGGGTCGCTATGGCTACACCTTC.

The V call is TRBV4-2, the J call TRBJ1-4; D is possibly TRBD1 (5 bases). Germline CDR1 reads LGHNA; CDR2 reads YNFKEQ. The V end lost 0 bases, the J end lost 4 bases, and 12 bases lay between the germline ends. The CDR3 totals 16 residues. The DNA for the CDR3 is TGTGCCAGCAGCCAAGATTGGAGACAGAGTAATGAAAAACTGTTTTTT. As protein: CASSQDWRQSNEKLFF.

This clone was observed a single time. DNA of the CDR3: TGTGCCAGTCCCGGGGGGAGCTCCTACGAGCAGTACTTC. Amino acids: CASPGGSSYEQYF. This chain uses TRBV19 with TRBJ2-7; 7 positions agree with TRBD2. Unmatched junction bases numbered 4, after V lost 8 bases and J lost 0 bases. The CDR3 totals 13 residues. CDR1 LNHDA and CDR2 SQIVND come from the germline V gene (reference sequence).

This rearrangement joins TRBV3-1 (or the pseudogene TRBV3-2) to TRBJ1-4; 9 bases align to TRBD1. From germline, CDR1 is LGHDT and CDR2 YNNKEL (reference sequence). The CDR3 has 15 residues. V was pared by 1 base and J by 8 bases, with 5 bases of the junction left unmatched. The chain's CDR3 is CASSQAGQGIEKLFF. CDR3 bases: TGTGCCAGCAGCCAAGCGGGACAGGGAATCGAAAAACTGTTTTTT.

V usage is TRBV7-3 and J usage is TRBJ1-6; the D is unclear. The V gene lost 2 bases and the J gene lost 7 bases, with 12 bases spanning the gap. The germline V gene encodes CDR1 SGHTA and CDR2 FQGTGA. The CDR3 loop spans 15 amino acids. The CDR3, as DNA: TGTGCCAGCAGCTTATCCGGGGAGGGAAATTCACCCCTCCACTTT. Protein sequence: CASSLSGEGNSPLHF.

In this sample, this clone turned up many times. The chain employs TRBV6-2 or TRBV6-3 and TRBJ1-6; D is uncertain. CDR1 MNHEY and CDR2 SVGEGT come from the germline V gene. The CDR3 is 13 residues long. Deletions cut 2 bases from V and 6 bases from J, with 5 bases between. In DNA, the CDR3 is TGTGCCAGCAGTTACATCGGTAATTCACCCCTCCACTTT. This translates into CASSYIGNSPLHF.

The chain carries TRBV5-1 and TRBJ2-3, with D uncertain. The V and J ends lost 4 bases and 2 bases respectively, with 17 bases between them. From germline, CDR1 is SGHRS and CDR2 YFSETQ. This CDR3 is built from 16 residues. The CDR3 coding sequence is TGCGCCAGCAGCGTTCCGACCGGGTCCACCACAGATACGCAGTATTTT. It translates to CASSVPTGSTTDTQYF.

The V call is TRBV3-1 (or the pseudogene TRBV3-2), the J call TRBJ2-2, with 14 bases fitting TRBD2. V dropped 3 bases and J dropped 7; count of bases not matched to a gene: 7. Germline CDR1 LGHDT, CDR2 YNNKEL (reference sequence). The CDR3 is made up of 17 amino acids. This CDR3 reads CASSQGGLAGAGGELFF. As DNA, the CDR3 is TGTGCCAGCAGCCAGGGGGGACTAGCGGGAGCTGGCGGGGAGCTGTTTTTT.

The V call is TRBV19, the J call TRBJ1-2; the D gene is possibly TRBD1 (6 bases). Germline V gives CDR1 LNHDA, CDR2 SQIVND (reference sequence). V was shortened by 9 bases and J by 1 base, with 12 bases between the two germline ends. The CDR3 is 13 residues long. As DNA, the CDR3 is TGTGCCAGCGCCGGGACACTTAACTATGGCTACACCTTC. This gives the protein CASAGTLNYGYTF.

The V gene is TRBV7-2, the J gene TRBJ2-5; possibly TRBD1 for D (5 bases). Deletions cut 9 bases from V and 2 bases from J, with 16 bases between. This CDR3 region has 14 residues. CDR1 is SGHTA and CDR2 is FQGNSA in the germline V gene. The CDR3, as DNA: TGTGCCAGTTCCCTCAGAAGACAGCAAGAGACCCAGTACTTC. Translated, it gives CASSLRRQQETQYF.

The chain recombines TRBV11-3 with TRBJ2-1; 8 bases are a match to TRBD2. The germline V gene encodes CDR1 SGHNT and CDR2 YENEEA. With V trimmed by 5 bases and J by 5 bases, 5 bases remained unmatched. The CDR3 has 14 amino acids. CDR3 region: CASSLGLVNNEQFF. CDR3 sequence (DNA): TGTGCCAGCAGCCTGGGACTAGTTAACAATGAGCAGTTCTTC.

V is TRBV5-8 and J is TRBJ1-4; 9 bases align to TRBD1. Looked up from germline, CDR1 is SGHTS and CDR2 is YDEGEE. With 9 bases clipped from V and 8 bases from J, the junction kept 5 bases outside the gene matches. The CDR3 is 12 residues long. In DNA, the CDR3 is TGTGCCACCGCGGACAGGGGAGAAAAACTGTTTTTT. It encodes CATADRGEKLFF. The whole variable domain, remainder taken from reference TRBV5-8 and TRBJ1-4, is EAGVTQSPTHLIKTRGQQATLRCSPISGHTSVYWYQQALGLGLQFLLWYDEGEERNRGNFPPRFSGRQFPNYSSELNVNALELEDSALYLCATADRGEKLFFGSGTQLSVL.

The chain carries TRBV4-1 and TRBJ1-3; D possibly corresponds to TRBD1 (5 bases). The V gene lost 0 bases and the J gene lost 9 bases, with 12 bases spanning the gap. The germline CDR1 and CDR2 sequences are MGHRA and YSYEKL. The CDR3 spans 14 residues. The CDR3 is CASSQDLGLGTIYF. The CDR3 nucleotides read TGCGCCAGCAGCCAAGATTTGGGGCTAGGCACCATATATTTT.

V gene TRBV3-1 (or the pseudogene TRBV3-2) combines with J gene TRBJ1-1, with TRBD1 matching over 8 bases. J gave up 5 bases and V 4 bases, and 6 bases lay outside the gene matches. Germline CDR1 reads LGHDT; CDR2 reads YNNKEL (reference sequence). CDR3 size: 14 residues. As DNA, the CDR3 is TGTGCCAGCAGCCTGACAGGGGTTCGGACTGAAGCTTTCTTT. Translated, it gives CASSLTGVRTEAFF.